Given below is one TCR beta chain in context. The record originates from a study of blood T cell repertoires in COVID-19. Assay: immunoSEQ multiplex PCR; the TCRdb copy retains only in-frame clones and omits some. The table has 220,000 or so clones, around 83% seen once. CDR3 length: 16 amino acids. The germline V and J ends were trimmed by 4 bases and 0 bases, with 15 bases remaining between them. CDR1 is SGDLS, CDR2 YYNGEE, per germline. The clonotype was recovered from a man aged 45-65 years who had recovered from COVID-19. The sample was peripheral blood. This chain connects TRBV9 to TRBJ2-3; D is uncertain. The CDR3 sequence is CASSLRHNPSTDTQYF. Here the CDR3 DNA reads TGTGCCAGCAGCCTTAGACACAATCCTAGCACAGATACGCAGTATTTT.